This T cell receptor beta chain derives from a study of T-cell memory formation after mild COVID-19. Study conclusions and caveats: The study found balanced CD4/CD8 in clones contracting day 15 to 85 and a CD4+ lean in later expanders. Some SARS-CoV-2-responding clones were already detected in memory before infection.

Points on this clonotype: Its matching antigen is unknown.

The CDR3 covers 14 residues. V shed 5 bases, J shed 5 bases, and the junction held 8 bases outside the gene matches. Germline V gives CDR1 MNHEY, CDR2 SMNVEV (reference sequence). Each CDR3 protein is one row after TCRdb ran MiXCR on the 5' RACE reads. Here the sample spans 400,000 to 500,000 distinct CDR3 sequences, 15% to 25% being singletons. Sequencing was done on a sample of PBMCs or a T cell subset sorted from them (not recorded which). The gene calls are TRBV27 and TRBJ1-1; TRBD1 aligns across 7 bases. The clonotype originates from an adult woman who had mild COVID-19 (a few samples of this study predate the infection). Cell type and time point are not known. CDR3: CASSGQGVGTEAFF. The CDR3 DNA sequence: TGTGCCAGCAGTGGGCAGGGGGTAGGGACTGAAGCTTTCTTT.